This note documents a single TCR beta chain sequence. Its antigen remains unidentified. This specimen belongs to a study of cytomegalovirus exposure and HLA in healthy donors. Amplification used 60 Vbeta primers and 13 Jbeta primers. Sequencing was performed with immunoSEQ multiplex PCR; in TCRdb, only in-frame clones are kept and a portion is missing. In the table there are some 150,000 clones, roughly 80% of which are singletons. Study-level findings and limits: Later work associated more than 15,000 TCR beta sequences with HLA alleles at 0.05 false discovery rate. Confirmation in vitro established that a few CMV-associated chains were specific for CMV antigens. As a later analysis showed, several of the most significant clusters appeared to be linked to common viral pathogens.

V was pared by 0 bases and J by 4 bases, with 14 bases of the junction left unmatched. The CDR3 has 18 residues. Germline V gene lookup returns CDR1 SGHRS and CDR2 YFSETQ. J is TRBJ2-5 and V is TRBV5-1; 8 positions match TRBD2. The source of this sequence is a female donor in good health and CMV-seronegative. The source material was PBMCs. This CDR3 reads CASSLDARSGSYGETQYF. CDR3 DNA sequence: TGCGCCAGCAGCTTGGACGCTCGAAGCGGGAGTTATGGAGAGACCCAGTACTTC.